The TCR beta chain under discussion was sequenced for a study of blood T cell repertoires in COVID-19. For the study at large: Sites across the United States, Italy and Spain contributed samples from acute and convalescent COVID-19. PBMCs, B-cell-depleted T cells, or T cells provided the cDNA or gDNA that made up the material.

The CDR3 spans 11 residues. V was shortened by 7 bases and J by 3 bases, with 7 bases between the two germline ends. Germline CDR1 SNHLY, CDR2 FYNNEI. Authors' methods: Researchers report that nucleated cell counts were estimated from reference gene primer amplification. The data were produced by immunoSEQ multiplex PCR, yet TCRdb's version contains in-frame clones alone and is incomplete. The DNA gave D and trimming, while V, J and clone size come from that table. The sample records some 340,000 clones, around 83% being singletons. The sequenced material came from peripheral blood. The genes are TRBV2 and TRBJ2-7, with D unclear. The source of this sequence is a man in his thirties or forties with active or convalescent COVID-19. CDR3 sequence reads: CASTVNYEQYF. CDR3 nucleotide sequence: TGTGCCAGCACAGTGAACTACGAGCAGTACTTC.